In its sample, the clone carrying this TCR beta chain was seen once. Other DNA sequences in this sample translate to the same CDR3. Germline CDR1 reads SGHRS; CDR2 reads YFSETQ. The length of the CDR3 is 15 residues. With 4 bases removed from V and 2 bases from J, the gap between germline ends came to 12 bases. Only in-frame clones appear in the TCRdb table, and some are missing; sequencing was by immunoSEQ multiplex PCR. The sample lists fewer than 1.6 million clones, around 98.5% occurring once. These data belong to a study of shared clonotypes between healthy human individuals. The chain links TRBV5-1 to TRBJ2-2, with a possible D match to TRBD2 (6 bases). The sequenced sample was naive CD4+ T cells sorted from blood. Subset indicated: CD45RA+ positively selected. This receptor was obtained from a man younger than 45 in good health. CDR3 residues: CASSPGTPNTGELFF. CDR3 coding DNA: TGCGCCAGCAGCCCCGGGACTCCTAACACCGGGGAGCTGTTTTTT. The entire variable domain, with the rest obtained from reference TRBV5-1 and TRBJ2-2, is as follows: KAGVTQTPRYLIKTRGQQVTLSCSPISGHRSVSWYQQTPGQGLQFLFEYFSETQRNKGNFPGRFSGRQFSNSRSEMNVSTLELGDSALYLCASSPGTPNTGELFFGEGSRLTVL.